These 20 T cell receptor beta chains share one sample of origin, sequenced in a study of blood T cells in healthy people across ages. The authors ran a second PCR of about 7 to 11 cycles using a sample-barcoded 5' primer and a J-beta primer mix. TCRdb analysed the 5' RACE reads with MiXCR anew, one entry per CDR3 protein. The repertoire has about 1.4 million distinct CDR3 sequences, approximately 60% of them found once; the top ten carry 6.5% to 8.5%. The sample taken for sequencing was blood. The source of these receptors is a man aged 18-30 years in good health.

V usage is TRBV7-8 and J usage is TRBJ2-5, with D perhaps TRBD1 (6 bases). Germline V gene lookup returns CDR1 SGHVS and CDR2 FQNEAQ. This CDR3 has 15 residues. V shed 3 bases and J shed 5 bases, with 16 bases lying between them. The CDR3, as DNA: TGTGCCAGCAGCTTGCGCAGGGGCGATTCGGAGACCCAGTACTTC. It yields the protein CASSLRRGDSETQYF.

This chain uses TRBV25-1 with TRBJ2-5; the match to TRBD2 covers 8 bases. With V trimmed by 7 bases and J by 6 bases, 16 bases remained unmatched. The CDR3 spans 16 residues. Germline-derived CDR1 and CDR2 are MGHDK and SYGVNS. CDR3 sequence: CASTMVVVSGTKTQYF. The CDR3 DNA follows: TGTGCCAGCACTATGGTTGTGGTTAGCGGGACAAAGACCCAGTACTTC. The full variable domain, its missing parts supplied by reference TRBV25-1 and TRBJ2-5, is EADIYQTPRYLVIGTGKKITLECSQTMGHDKMYWYQQDPGMELHLIHYSYGVNSTEKGDLSSESTVSRIRTEHFPLTLESARPSHTSQYLCASTMVVVSGTKTQYFGPGTRLLVL.

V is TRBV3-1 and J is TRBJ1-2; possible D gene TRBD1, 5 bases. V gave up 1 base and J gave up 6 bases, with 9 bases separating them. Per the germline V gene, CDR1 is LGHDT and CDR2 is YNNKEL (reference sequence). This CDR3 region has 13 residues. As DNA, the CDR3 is TGTGCCAGCAGCCAAGGCGGGGGGAATGGCTACACCTTC. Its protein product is CASSQGGGNGYTF.

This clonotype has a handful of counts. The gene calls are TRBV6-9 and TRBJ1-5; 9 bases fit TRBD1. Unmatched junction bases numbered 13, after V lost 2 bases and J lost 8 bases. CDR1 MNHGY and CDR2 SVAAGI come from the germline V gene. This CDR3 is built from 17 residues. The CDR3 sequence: CASSYERDRAPSEPQHF. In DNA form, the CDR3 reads TGTGCCAGCAGTTATGAGCGGGACAGGGCCCCCTCGGAGCCCCAGCATTTT.

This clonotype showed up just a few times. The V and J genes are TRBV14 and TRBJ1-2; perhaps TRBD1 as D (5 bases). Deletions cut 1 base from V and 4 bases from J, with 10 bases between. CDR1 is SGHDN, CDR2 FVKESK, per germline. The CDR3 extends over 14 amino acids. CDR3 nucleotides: TGTGCCAGCAGCCAAGTCAGGGATGCCTATGGCTACACCTTC. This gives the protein CASSQVRDAYGYTF.

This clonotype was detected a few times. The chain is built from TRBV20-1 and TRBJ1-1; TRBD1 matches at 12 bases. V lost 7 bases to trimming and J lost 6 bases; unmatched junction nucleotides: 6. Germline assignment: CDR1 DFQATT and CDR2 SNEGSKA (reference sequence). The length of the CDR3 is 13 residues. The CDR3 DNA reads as TGCAGTGTACTACGGGACAGGGGGCCTGAAGCTTTCTTT. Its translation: CSVLRDRGPEAFF.

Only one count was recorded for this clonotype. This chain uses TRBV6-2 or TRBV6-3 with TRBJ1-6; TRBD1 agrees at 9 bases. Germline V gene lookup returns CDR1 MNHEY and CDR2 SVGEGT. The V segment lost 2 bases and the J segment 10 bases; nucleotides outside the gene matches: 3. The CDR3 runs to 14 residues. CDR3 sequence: CASSYGTGLSPLHF. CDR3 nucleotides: TGTGCCAGCAGTTACGGGACAGGGCTGTCACCCCTCCACTTT.

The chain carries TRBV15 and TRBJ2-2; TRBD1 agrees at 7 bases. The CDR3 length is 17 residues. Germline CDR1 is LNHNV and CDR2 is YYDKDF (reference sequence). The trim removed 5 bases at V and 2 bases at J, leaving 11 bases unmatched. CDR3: CATSPLWGQLNTGELFF. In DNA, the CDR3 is TGTGCCACCAGCCCCCTTTGGGGACAGCTAAACACCGGGGAGCTGTTTTTT.

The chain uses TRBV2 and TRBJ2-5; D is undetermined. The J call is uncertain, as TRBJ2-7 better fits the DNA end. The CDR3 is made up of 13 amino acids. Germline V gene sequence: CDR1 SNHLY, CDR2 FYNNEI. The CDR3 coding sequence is TGTGCCAGCAGTGATCGTGGGGTTGACGAGCAGTACTTC. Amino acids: CASSDRGVDEQYF.

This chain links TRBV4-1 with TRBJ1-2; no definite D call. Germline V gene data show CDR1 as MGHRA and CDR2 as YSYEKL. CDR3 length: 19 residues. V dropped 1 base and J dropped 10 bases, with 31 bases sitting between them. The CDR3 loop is CASSQVLVATREKHDFYTF. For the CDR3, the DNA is TGCGCCAGCAGCCAAGTCTTGGTCGCCACGCGGGAAAAGCACGACTTCTACACCTTC.

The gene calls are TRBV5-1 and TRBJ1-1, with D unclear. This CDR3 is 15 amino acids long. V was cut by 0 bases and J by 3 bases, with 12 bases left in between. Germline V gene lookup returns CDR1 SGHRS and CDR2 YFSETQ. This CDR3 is CASSLEVSAYTEAFF. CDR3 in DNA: TGCGCCAGCAGCTTGGAGGTCAGTGCGTACACTGAAGCTTTCTTT.

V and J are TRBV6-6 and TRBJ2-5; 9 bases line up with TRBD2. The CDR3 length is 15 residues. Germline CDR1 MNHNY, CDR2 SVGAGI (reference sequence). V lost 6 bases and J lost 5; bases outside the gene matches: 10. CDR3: CASSQPGTSRETQYF. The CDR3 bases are TGTGCCAGCAGCCAACCCGGGACTAGCAGGGAGACCCAGTACTTC.

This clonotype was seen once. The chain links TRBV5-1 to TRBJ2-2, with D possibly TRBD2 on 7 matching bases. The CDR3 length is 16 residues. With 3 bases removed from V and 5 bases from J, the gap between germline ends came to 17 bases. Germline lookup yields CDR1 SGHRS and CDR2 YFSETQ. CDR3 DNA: TGCGCCAGCAGCTCGGGGCGGGGGCCGAGAACCGGGGAGCTGTTTTTT. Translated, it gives CASSSGRGPRTGELFF.

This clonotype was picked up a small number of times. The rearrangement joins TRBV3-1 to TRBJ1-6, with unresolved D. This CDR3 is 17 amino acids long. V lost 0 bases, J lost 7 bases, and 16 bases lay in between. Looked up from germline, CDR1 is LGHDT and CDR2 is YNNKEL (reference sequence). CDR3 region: CASSQDGGLGSNSPLHF. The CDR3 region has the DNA TGTGCCAGCAGCCAAGATGGCGGACTTGGATCGAATTCACCCCTCCACTTT.

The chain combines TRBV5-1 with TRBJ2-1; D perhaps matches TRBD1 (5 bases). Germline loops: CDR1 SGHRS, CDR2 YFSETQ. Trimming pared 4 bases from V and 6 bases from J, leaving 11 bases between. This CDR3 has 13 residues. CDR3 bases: TGCGCCAGCAGCGAGCAAAGGGGCAATGAGCAGTTCTTC. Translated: CASSEQRGNEQFF.

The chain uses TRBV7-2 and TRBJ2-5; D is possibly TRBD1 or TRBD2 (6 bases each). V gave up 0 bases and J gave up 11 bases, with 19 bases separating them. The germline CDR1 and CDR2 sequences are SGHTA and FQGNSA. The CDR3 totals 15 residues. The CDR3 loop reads CASSLAGGHYNEQYF. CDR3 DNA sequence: TGTGCCAGCAGCTTAGCGGGGGGCCACTACAATGAGCAGTACTTC.

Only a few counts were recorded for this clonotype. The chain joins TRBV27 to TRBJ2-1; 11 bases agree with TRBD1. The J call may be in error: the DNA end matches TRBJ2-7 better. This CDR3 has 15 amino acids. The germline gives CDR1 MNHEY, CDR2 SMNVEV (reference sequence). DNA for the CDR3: TGTGCCAGCAGTTCCGGGACAGGGGGTTCGAACGAGCAGTACTTC. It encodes CASSSGTGGSNEQYF.

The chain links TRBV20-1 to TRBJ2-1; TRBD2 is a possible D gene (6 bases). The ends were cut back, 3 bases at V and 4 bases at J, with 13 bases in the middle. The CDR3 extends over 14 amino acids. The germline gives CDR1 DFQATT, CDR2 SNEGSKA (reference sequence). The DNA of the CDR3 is TGCAGTGCTAGCGGCGGGGACTTATACAATGAGCAGTTCTTC. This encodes CSASGGDLYNEQFF.

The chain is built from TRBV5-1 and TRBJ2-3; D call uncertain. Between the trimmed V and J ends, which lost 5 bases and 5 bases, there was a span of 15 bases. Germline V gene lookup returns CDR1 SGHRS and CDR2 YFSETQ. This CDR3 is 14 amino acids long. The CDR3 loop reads CASSDAYSRDTQYF. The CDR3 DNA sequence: TGCGCCAGCAGTGACGCGTATTCCAGAGATACGCAGTATTTT.

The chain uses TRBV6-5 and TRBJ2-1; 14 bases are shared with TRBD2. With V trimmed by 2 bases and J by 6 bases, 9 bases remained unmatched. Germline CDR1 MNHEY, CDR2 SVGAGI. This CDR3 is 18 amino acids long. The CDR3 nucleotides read TGTGCCAGCAGTTACCCCGGGACTAGCGGGGGCTACGGCAATGAGCAGTTCTTC. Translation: CASSYPGTSGGYGNEQFF.